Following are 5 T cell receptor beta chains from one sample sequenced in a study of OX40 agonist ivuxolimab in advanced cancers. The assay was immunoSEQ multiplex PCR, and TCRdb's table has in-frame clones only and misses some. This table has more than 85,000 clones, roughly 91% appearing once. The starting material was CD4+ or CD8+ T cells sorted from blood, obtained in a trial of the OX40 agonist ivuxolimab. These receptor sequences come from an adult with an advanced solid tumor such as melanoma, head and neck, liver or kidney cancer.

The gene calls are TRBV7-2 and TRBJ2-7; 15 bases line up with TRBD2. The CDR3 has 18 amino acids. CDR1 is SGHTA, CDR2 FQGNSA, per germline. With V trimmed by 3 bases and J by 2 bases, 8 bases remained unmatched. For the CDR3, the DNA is TGTGCCAGCAGCTTTGGACTAGCGGGAGGGCGGGGGGCCTACGAGCAGTACTTC. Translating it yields CASSFGLAGGRGAYEQYF.

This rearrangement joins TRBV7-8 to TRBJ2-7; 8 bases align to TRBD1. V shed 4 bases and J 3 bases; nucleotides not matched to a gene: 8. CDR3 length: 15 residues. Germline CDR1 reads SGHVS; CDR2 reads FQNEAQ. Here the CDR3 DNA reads TGTGCCAGCAGCTATATGGACAGGGCGGGCTACGAGCAGTACTTC. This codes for CASSYMDRAGYEQYF.

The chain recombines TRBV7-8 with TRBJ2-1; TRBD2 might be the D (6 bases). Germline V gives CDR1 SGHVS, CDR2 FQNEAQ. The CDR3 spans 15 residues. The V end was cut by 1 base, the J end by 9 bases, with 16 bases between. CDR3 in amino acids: CASSLVVGGVGEQFF. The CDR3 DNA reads TGTGCCAGCAGCTTAGTAGTGGGAGGAGTGGGTGAGCAGTTCTTC.

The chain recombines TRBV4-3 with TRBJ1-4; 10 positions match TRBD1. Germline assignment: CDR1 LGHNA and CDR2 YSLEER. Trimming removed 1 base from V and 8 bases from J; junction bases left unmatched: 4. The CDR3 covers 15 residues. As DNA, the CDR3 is TGCGCCAGCAGCCAAGGGGGACAGGGGTGGGAAAAACTGTTTTTT. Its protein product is CASSQGGQGWEKLFF.

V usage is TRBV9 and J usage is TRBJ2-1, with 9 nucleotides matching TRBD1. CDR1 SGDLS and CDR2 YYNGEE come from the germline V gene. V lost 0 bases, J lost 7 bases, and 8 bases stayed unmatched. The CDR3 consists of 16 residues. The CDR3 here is CASSVAGTGSGNEQFF. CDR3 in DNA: TGTGCCAGCAGCGTAGCTGGGACAGGGTCCGGGAATGAGCAGTTCTTC.